The 19 T cell receptor beta chains below come from one sample, sequenced in a study of blood T cell repertoires in COVID-19. The method was immunoSEQ multiplex PCR; TCRdb's version includes in-frame clones alone and lacks a portion of them. Among around 150,000 clones, 80% to 90% were seen once, and the ten largest hold around 7%. Sequenced: PBMCs or T cells enriched from blood (not recorded which). The receptors originated from a man between 50 and 59 years old who had recovered from COVID-19.

This clone has just one count. The chain combines TRBV7-2 with TRBJ1-1; D gene uncertain. The germline V and J ends were trimmed by 4 bases and 4 bases, with 10 bases remaining between them. The length of the CDR3 is 13 residues. Germline V lookup: CDR1 SGHTA, CDR2 FQGNSA. In DNA form, the CDR3 reads TGTGCCAGCAGCTCTCAGGAGGGCACTGAAGCTTTCTTT. Protein: CASSSQEGTEAFF.

This rearrangement joins TRBV5-1 to TRBJ2-7; 7 bases map to TRBD2. The V and J ends lost 4 bases and 7 bases, in that order; junction bases with no gene match: 14. Germline V gene lookup returns CDR1 SGHRS and CDR2 YFSETQ. The CDR3 runs 15 residues. The CDR3 sequence is CASSPQRGPGEEQYF. The CDR3 region has the DNA TGCGCCAGCAGCCCTCAGCGGGGACCCGGGGAGGAGCAGTACTTC.

The chain is built from TRBV7-2 and TRBJ2-1; TRBD1 matches at 8 bases. Trimming cost V 6 bases and J 1 base; bases outside gene matches: 2. The CDR3 consists of 14 residues. Germline-derived CDR1 and CDR2 are SGHTA and FQGNSA. CDR3 sequence (DNA): TGTGCCAGCAGGACAGGGGCTTCCTACAATGAGCAGTTCTTC. This translates into CASRTGASYNEQFF.

This chain connects TRBV24-1 to TRBJ2-6, with D hard to call. Germline values: CDR1 KGHDR, CDR2 SFDVKD. V gave up 0 bases and J gave up 0 bases, with 5 bases separating them. The length of the CDR3 is 16 residues. The CDR3 here is CATSDLSNSGANVLTF. The CDR3 coding sequence is TGTGCCACCAGTGATTTGTCCAACTCTGGGGCCAACGTCCTGACTTTC.

This chain connects TRBV12-5 to TRBJ1-5; unclear D gene. Germline lookup yields CDR1 LGHNT and CDR2 FRNRAP. The CDR3 has 11 amino acids. V was clipped by 6 bases and J by 11 bases, with 11 bases between them. CDR3 loop: CASGRIGAQHF. The DNA of the CDR3 is TGTGCTAGTGGCCGCATCGGGGCCCAGCATTTT.

This chain connects TRBV12-5 to TRBJ2-1; 13 nucleotides match TRBD2. This CDR3 region has 15 residues. CDR1 and CDR2 (germline): LGHNT, FRNRAP. Germline trimming cut 6 bases from V and 8 bases from J; bases unmatched to any gene: 7. CDR3 residues: CASGPGLAGADEQFF. CDR3 nucleotides: TGTGCTAGTGGACCCGGACTAGCGGGGGCGGATGAGCAGTTCTTC. The entire variable domain, with the rest obtained from reference TRBV12-5 and TRBJ2-1, is as follows: DARVTQTPRHKVTEMGQEVTMRCQPILGHNTVFWYRQTMMQGLELLAYFRNRAPLDDSGMPKDRFSAEMPDATLATLKIQPSEPRDSAVYFCASGPGLAGADEQFFGPGTRLTVL.

CDR3 bases: TGTGCCAGCAGTTTAGTTATGTCACCCCTCCACTTT. Its protein product is CASSLVMSPLHF. This chain joins TRBV12-3 or TRBV12-4 and TRBJ1-6; no definite D call. V lost 1 base and J 10 bases, leaving 5 bases between the germline ends. This CDR3 comprises 12 residues.

The chain recombines TRBV7-2 with TRBJ2-7; 13 positions match TRBD2. The CDR3 is 19 amino acids. Germline V gene sequence: CDR1 SGHTA, CDR2 FQGNSA. V was pared by 3 bases and J by 0 bases, with 11 bases of the junction left unmatched. CDR3: CASSFGLGTSGKSSYEQYF. The CDR3 DNA reads as TGTGCCAGCAGCTTCGGGTTAGGGACTAGCGGGAAGAGCTCCTACGAGCAGTACTTC.

This clone is a singleton in its sample. The gene calls are TRBV5-6 and TRBJ2-2; possible D gene TRBD2, 6 bases. Germline V gives CDR1 SGHDT, CDR2 YYEEEE. V lost 0 bases and J 0 bases, leaving 6 bases between the germline ends. The CDR3 is 15 residues long. The CDR3 DNA reads TGTGCCAGCAGCTTGGGCGGGGCGAACACCGGGGAGCTGTTTTTT. Translation: CASSLGGANTGELFF. Filled out from reference TRBV5-6 and TRBJ2-2, the complete variable domain reads DAGVTQSPTHLIKTRGQQVTLRCSPKSGHDTVSWYQQALGQGPQFIFQYYEEEERQRGNFPDRFSGHQFPNYSSELNVNALLLGDSALYLCASSLGGANTGELFFGEGSRLTVL.

This chain links TRBV9 with TRBJ1-6; TRBD1 might be the D (5 bases). The CDR3 covers 15 residues. From germline, CDR1 is SGDLS and CDR2 YYNGEE. The V gene lost 4 bases and the J gene lost 7 bases, with 15 bases spanning the gap. As DNA, the CDR3 is TGTGCCAGCAGCACCAGCGACAGTGGAAATTCACCCCTCCACTTT. Amino acid sequence: CASSTSDSGNSPLHF.

V is TRBV7-6 and J is TRBJ2-2, with 7 bases fitting TRBD1. The length of the CDR3 is 19 residues. Germline lookup yields CDR1 SGHVS and CDR2 FNYEAQ. V lost 5 bases, J lost 1 base, and 16 bases stayed unmatched. The CDR3 reads CASSQLLGTEDRNTGELFF. The CDR3 bases are TGTGCCAGCAGCCAGCTGTTGGGGACAGAGGATCGGAACACCGGGGAGCTGTTTTTT.

This rearrangement joins TRBV19 to TRBJ1-4; no firm D call. Germline V CDR1 and CDR2: LNHDA, SQIVND (reference sequence). V was cut by 1 base and J by 0 bases, with 9 bases left in between. CDR3 length: 16 residues. The CDR3 is CASSIVDIPTNEKLFF. The CDR3 DNA reads as TGTGCCAGTAGTATAGTCGACATACCAACTAATGAAAAACTGTTTTTT.

This clone was recorded a few times. This rearrangement joins TRBV3-1 (or the pseudogene TRBV3-2) to TRBJ1-1; possible D gene TRBD1, 6 bases. V lost 3 bases and J 0 bases, leaving 8 bases between the germline ends. The germline gives CDR1 LGHDT, CDR2 YNNKEL (reference sequence). The length of the CDR3 is 14 residues. In nucleotides, the CDR3 is TGTGCCAGCAGCCAGGGGGCCGTGAACACTGAAGCTTTCTTT. Protein sequence: CASSQGAVNTEAFF.

This clone has more than one count but fewer than ten. Other DNA sequences in the same sample also yield this CDR3. The V and J genes are TRBV7-9 and TRBJ1-2; unclear D gene. V lost 0 bases to trimming and J lost 1 base, with 6 bases between them. CDR1 and CDR2 from the germline V gene are SEHNR and FQNEAQ (reference sequence). This CDR3 comprises 14 residues. CDR3 sequence: CASSLARSNYGYTF. As DNA, the CDR3 is TGTGCCAGCAGCTTAGCGAGGAGTAACTATGGCTACACCTTC.

The chain is built from TRBV2 and TRBJ1-4; 9 nucleotides agree with TRBD1. CDR1 is SNHLY, CDR2 FYNNEI, per germline. The CDR3 is made up of 15 amino acids. With 8 bases clipped from V and 5 bases from J, the junction kept 9 bases outside the gene matches. The CDR3 reads CASSGQGRYNEKLFF. The DNA for the CDR3 is TGTGCCAGCTCCGGACAGGGGCGATACAATGAAAAACTGTTTTTT.

V and J are TRBV3-1 (or the pseudogene TRBV3-2) and TRBJ2-5, with 7 bases that match TRBD2. Losses at the gene ends were 4 bases for V and 5 bases for J; bases not matched to a gene: 4. This CDR3 has 13 amino acids. Germline V gene lookup returns CDR1 LGHDT and CDR2 YNNKEL (reference sequence). The CDR3 bases are TGTGCCAGCAGCCGTCTCGGGGGGGAGACCCAGTACTTC. Its protein product is CASSRLGGETQYF.

The CDR3 sequence: CASSLRTATNTGELFF. In nucleotides, the CDR3 is TGTGCCAGCAGCTTGAGGACAGCAACTAACACCGGGGAGCTGTTTTTT. V is TRBV5-5 and J is TRBJ2-2, with D tentatively TRBD1 (6 bases). V was shortened by 1 base and J by 2 bases, with 12 bases between the two germline ends. The CDR3 is 16 amino acids. Germline V lookup: CDR1 SGHKS, CDR2 YYEKEE (reference sequence).

The chain employs TRBV5-6 and TRBJ1-5; D might be TRBD1 (6 bases). CDR1 is SGHDT and CDR2 is YYEEEE in the germline V gene. Between the trimmed V and J ends, which lost 0 bases and 7 bases, there was a span of 11 bases. CDR3 length equals 14 residues. The CDR3 loop reads CASSLAGVSQPQHF. DNA of the CDR3: TGTGCCAGCAGCTTGGCAGGGGTGTCACAGCCCCAGCATTTT.

In DNA, the CDR3 is TGTGCCAGCAGCCCCAGACTAGCGGGCAACCAAGAGACCCAGTACTTC. Residues: CASSPRLAGNQETQYF. This chain connects TRBV11-2 to TRBJ2-5; 10 bases map to TRBD2. J lost 0 bases, V lost 5 bases, and 6 bases had no gene match. This CDR3 region has 16 residues. Germline-derived CDR1 and CDR2 are SGHAT and FQNNGV.